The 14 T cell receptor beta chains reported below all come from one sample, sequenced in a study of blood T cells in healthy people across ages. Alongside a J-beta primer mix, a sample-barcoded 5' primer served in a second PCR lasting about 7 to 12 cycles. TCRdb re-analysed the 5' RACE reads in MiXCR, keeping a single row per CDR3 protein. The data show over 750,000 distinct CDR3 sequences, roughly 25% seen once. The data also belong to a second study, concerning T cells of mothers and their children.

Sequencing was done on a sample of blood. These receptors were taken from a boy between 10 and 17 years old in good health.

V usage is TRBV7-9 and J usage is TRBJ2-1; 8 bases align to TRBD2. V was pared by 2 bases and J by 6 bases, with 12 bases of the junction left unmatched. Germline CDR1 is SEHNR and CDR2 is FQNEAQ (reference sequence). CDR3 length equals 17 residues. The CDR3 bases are TGTGCCAGCAGCTTAACGTGGCGGGGGGCGAGGGTCAATGAGCAGTTCTTC. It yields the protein CASSLTWRGARVNEQFF.

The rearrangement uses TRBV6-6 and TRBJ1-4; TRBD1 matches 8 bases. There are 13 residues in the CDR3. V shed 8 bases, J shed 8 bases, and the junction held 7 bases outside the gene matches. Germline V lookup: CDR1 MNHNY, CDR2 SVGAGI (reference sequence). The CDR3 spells CASDSRDREKLFF. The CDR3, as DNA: TGTGCCAGCGATTCCCGGGACAGGGAAAAACTGTTTTTT.

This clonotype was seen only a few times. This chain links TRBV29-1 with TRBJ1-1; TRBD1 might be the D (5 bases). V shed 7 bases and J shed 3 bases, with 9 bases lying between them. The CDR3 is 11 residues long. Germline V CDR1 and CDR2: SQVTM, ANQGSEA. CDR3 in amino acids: CSAGGYTEAFF. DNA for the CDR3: TGCAGCGCCGGGGGGTACACTGAAGCTTTCTTT.

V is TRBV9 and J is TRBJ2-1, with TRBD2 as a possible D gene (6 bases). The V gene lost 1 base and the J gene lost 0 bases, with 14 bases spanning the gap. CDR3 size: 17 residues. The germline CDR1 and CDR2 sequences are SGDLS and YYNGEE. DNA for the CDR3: TGTGCCAGCAGCGTATACGGCGGGATGGGCTCCTACAATGAGCAGTTCTTC. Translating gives CASSVYGGMGSYNEQFF.

CDR3 nucleotides: TGTGCCAGCAGTCCCGGGGCAGAGATATATGGCTACACCTTC. This translates into CASSPGAEIYGYTF. This chain links TRBV12-3 or TRBV12-4 with TRBJ1-2; perhaps TRBD1 as D (5 bases). The CDR3 is made up of 14 amino acids. V lost 5 bases and J 5 bases, leaving 15 bases between the germline ends.

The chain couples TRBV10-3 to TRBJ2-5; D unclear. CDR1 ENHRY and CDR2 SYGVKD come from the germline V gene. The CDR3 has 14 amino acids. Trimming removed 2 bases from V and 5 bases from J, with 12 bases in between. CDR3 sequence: CAISESLESETQYF. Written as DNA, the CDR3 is TGTGCCATCAGTGAGAGTTTGGAAAGCGAGACCCAGTACTTC.

The CDR3 loop reads CASSRNKRDTQYF. The CDR3 nucleotides are TGTGCCAGCAGTCGAAACAAGCGGGATACGCAGTATTTT. The chain combines TRBV2 with TRBJ2-3; D is perhaps TRBD2 (5 bases). Germline V gene lookup returns CDR1 SNHLY and CDR2 FYNNEI. The CDR3 has 13 residues. Trimming left V 5 bases short and J 6 bases short, with 12 bases between.

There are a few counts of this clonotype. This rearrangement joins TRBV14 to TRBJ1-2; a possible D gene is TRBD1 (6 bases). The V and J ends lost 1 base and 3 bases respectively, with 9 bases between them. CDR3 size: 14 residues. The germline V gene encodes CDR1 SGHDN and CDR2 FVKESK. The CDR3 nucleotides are TGTGCCAGCAGCCAAGCGGGGGCGGACTATGGCTACACCTTC. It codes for CASSQAGADYGYTF.

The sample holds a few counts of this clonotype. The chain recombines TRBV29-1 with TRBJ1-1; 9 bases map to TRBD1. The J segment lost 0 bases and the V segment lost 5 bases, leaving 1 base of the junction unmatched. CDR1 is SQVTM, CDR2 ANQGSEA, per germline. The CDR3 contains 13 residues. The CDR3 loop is CSVRDRVNTEAFF. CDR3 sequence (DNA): TGCAGCGTTAGGGACAGGGTGAACACTGAAGCTTTCTTT.

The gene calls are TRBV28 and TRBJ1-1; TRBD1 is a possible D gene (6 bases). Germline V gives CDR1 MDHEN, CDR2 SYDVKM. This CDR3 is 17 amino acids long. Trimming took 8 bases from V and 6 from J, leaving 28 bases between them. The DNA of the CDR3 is TGTGCCAGCCCCCCCGGGGGGGCCGAAACCAACGGCGCTGAAGCTTTCTTT. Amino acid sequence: CASPPGGAETNGAEAFF.

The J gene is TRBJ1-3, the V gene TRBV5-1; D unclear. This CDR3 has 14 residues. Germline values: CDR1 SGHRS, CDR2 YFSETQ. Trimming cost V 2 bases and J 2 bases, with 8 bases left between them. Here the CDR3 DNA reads TGCGCCAGCAGCTTAGAGGGAACTGGAAACACCATATATTTT. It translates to CASSLEGTGNTIYF.

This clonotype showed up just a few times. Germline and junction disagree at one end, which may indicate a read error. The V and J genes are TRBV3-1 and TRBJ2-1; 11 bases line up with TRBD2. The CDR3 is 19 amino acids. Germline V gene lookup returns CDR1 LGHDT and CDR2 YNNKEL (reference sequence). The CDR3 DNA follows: TGTGTCAGCAGCCAAGACCACCGTTCACTAGCGGGAGCGGGTAATGAGCAGTTCTTC. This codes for CVSSQDHRSLAGAGNEQFF.

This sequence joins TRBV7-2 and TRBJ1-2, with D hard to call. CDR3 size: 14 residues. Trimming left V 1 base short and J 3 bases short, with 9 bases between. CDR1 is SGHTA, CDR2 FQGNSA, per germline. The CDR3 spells CASSLVSGDYGYTF. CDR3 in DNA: TGTGCCAGCAGCTTAGTGTCAGGAGACTATGGCTACACCTTC. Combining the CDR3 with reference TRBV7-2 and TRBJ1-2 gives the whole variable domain GAGVSQSPSNKVTEKGKDVELRCDPISGHTALYWYRQSLGQGLEFLIYFQGNSAPDKSGLPSDRFSAERTGGSVSTLTIQRTQQEDSAVYLCASSLVSGDYGYTFGSGTRLTVV.

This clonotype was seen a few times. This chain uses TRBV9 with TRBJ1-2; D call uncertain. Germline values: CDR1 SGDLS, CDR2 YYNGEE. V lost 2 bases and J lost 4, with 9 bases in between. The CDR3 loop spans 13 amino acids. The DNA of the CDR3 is TGTGCCAGCAGCGTGTCGGGGTTCTATGGCTACACCTTC. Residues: CASSVSGFYGYTF.